The rows below give T cell receptor beta chains drawn from one sample of a study of T-cell reconstitution after alpha-beta-depleted transplantation in children. TCRdb called the PCR reads again in MiXCR, with one record for every CDR3 protein. The sample yields 200,000 to 250,000 distinct CDR3 sequences, approximately 11% seen once. The sequences come from PBMCs, collected before TCRalphabeta/CD19-depleted stem cell transplant. The receptor set was obtained from a child younger than two with acute myeloid leukemia, due to receive a stem cell transplant. Both conserved end residues are part of each CDR3. The D gene is left open where the match is weak. Where a row states a size, it is once, few, many or the class of an expanded clone; other rows omit it.

v_call: TRBV3-1
clone_size: few
d_call: .
j_call: TRBJ2-7
cdr3_length: 17
cdr3_nt: TGTGCCTCCACCCAAGAGGCCGGACCCGGGCTCAGCTACGAGCAGTACTTC
cdr3_aa: CASTQEAGPGLSYEQYF

v_call: TRBV3-1
clone_size: many
d_call: .
j_call: TRBJ2-3
cdr3_length: 14
cdr3_nt: TGTGCCAGCAGCCACAGGGGACGCACAGATACGCAGTATTTT
cdr3_aa: CASSHRGRTDTQYF

v_call: TRBV5-1
clone_size: many
d_call: .
j_call: TRBJ1-2
cdr3_length: 13
cdr3_nt: TGCGCCAGCAGCTTGGATAATCAGGGGAGCTACACCTTC
cdr3_aa: CASSLDNQGSYTF

v_call: TRBV28
clone_size: few
d_call: .
j_call: TRBJ1-3
cdr3_length: 16
cdr3_nt: TGTGCCAGCAGTTTATCGGGCGGAACCTCTGGAAACACCATATATTTT
cdr3_aa: CASSLSGGTSGNTIYF

v_call: TRBV9
clone_size: many
d_call: .
j_call: TRBJ2-7
cdr3_length: 14
cdr3_nt: TGTGCCAGCAGCCCGGGCCCCGGGTTTTACGAGCAGTACTTC
cdr3_aa: CASSPGPGFYEQYF

v_call: TRBV20-1
clone_size: many
d_call: TRBD1
j_call: TRBJ2-7
cdr3_length: 12
cdr3_nt: TGCAGTGCCTCGGACAGGGAGCACGAGCAGTACTTC
cdr3_aa: CSASDREHEQYF

v_call: TRBV2
clone_size: many
d_call: .
j_call: TRBJ1-5
cdr3_length: 16
cdr3_nt: TGTGCCAGCAGTGGCGGGACAACTTATAGCAATCAGCCCCAGCATTTT
cdr3_aa: CASSGGTTYSNQPQHF

v_call: TRBV20-1
clone_size: many
d_call: .
j_call: TRBJ1-1
cdr3_length: 12
cdr3_nt: TGCAGTGGGGCCGGGAGGTGGACTGAAGCTTTCTTT
cdr3_aa: CSGAGRWTEAFF

v_call: TRBV20-1
clone_size: many
d_call: .
j_call: TRBJ1-6
cdr3_length: 16
cdr3_nt: TGCAGTGCTAGAGAGCTTCAGCGTTCCTATAATTCACCCCTCCACTTT
cdr3_aa: CSARELQRSYNSPLHF

v_call: TRBV12-3/TRBV12-4
clone_size: many
d_call: .
j_call: TRBJ2-7
cdr3_length: 13
cdr3_nt: TGTGCCAGCAGTTTCGAGGTCCCCTACGAGCAGTACTTC
cdr3_aa: CASSFEVPYEQYF

v_call: TRBV6-6
clone_size: many
d_call: .
j_call: TRBJ2-1
cdr3_length: 11
cdr3_nt: TGTGCCAGCTGGGGATACAATGAGCAGTTCTTC
cdr3_aa: CASWGYNEQFF

v_call: TRBV10-3
clone_size: .
d_call: .
j_call: TRBJ1-4
cdr3_length: 14
cdr3_nt: TGTGCCATCAGTGAGTCAAGTATAAATGAAAAACTGTTTTTT
cdr3_aa: CAISESSINEKLFF

v_call: TRBV25-1
clone_size: .
d_call: .
j_call: TRBJ2-7
cdr3_length: 16
cdr3_nt: TGTGCCAGCAGTGAATACCCAACAGGGAGGTGCTACGAGCAGTACTTC
cdr3_aa: CASSEYPTGRCYEQYF

v_call: TRBV24-1
clone_size: few
d_call: .
j_call: TRBJ2-1
cdr3_length: 24
cdr3_nt: .
cdr3_aa: CATSPGTGITMSSSSGQGHGEQFF

v_call: TRBV2
clone_size: many
d_call: TRBD2
j_call: TRBJ2-1
cdr3_length: 14
cdr3_nt: TGTGCCAGCTGGAGAGCGGGGGGCTACAATGAGCAGTTCTTC
cdr3_aa: CASWRAGGYNEQFF

v_call: TRBV7-9
clone_size: few
d_call: .
j_call: TRBJ1-3
cdr3_length: 15
cdr3_nt: TGTGCCAGCAGCCCCCAGACACACTCTGGAAACACCATATATTTT
cdr3_aa: CASSPQTHSGNTIYF

v_call: TRBV7-8
clone_size: many
d_call: .
j_call: TRBJ2-7
cdr3_length: 14
cdr3_nt: TGTGCCAGCAGCTTAGTTCAGGGCGGGCCTGAGCAGTACTTC
cdr3_aa: CASSLVQGGPEQYF

v_call: TRBV20-1
clone_size: many
d_call: TRBD2
j_call: TRBJ2-7
cdr3_length: 13
cdr3_nt: TGCAGTGCCCCCGGGACTAGCGCGTACGAGCAGTACTTC
cdr3_aa: CSAPGTSAYEQYF

v_call: TRBV6-5
clone_size: many
d_call: .
j_call: TRBJ1-6
cdr3_length: 14
cdr3_nt: TGTGCCAGCGGGTCCGGCGGGACTAATTCACCCCTCCACTTT
cdr3_aa: CASGSGGTNSPLHF

v_call: TRBV28
clone_size: many
d_call: TRBD2
j_call: TRBJ2-7
cdr3_length: 16
cdr3_nt: TGTGCCAGCAGTTTATGGACTAGCGGGAGGGCCTACGAGCAGTACTTC
cdr3_aa: CASSLWTSGRAYEQYF

v_call: TRBV5-1
clone_size: many
d_call: .
j_call: TRBJ2-7
cdr3_length: 14
cdr3_nt: TGCGCCAGCAGCTTGGACAGGGACTACTACGAGCAGTACTTC
cdr3_aa: CASSLDRDYYEQYF

v_call: TRBV30
clone_size: few
d_call: .
j_call: TRBJ2-4
cdr3_length: 14
cdr3_nt: TGTGCCTGGAGTGTATCTGCGGCCAAAAACATTCAGTACTTC
cdr3_aa: CAWSVSAAKNIQYF